These T cell receptor beta chains were read from a single sample in a study of blood T cell repertoires in COVID-19. The protocol was immunoSEQ multiplex PCR, while the TCRdb copy is restricted to in-frame clones and leaves out a portion. Seen here are around 300,000 clones, over 75% observed once, and the top ten hold about 5%. The source material was PBMCs or T cells enriched from blood (not recorded which). Receptors originate from a man aged 25-45 years who had recovered from COVID-19. The CDR3 runs from the conserved cysteine through the conserved F or W. A D gene is named only where the DNA matches it firmly. Size is stated for part of the rows, as once, few or many counts, or as a class when the clone is expanded.

V gene	clone size	D gene	J gene	CDR3 DNA	CDR3 protein
TRBV18	.	.	TRBJ1-1	TGTGCCAGCTCACCAAGGCAGGGAAGCGAAAACACTGAAGCTTTCTTT	CASSPRQGSENTEAFF
TRBV28	.	.	TRBJ1-2	TGTGCCAGCTATATCCGGGGGGATGGCTACACCTTC	CASYIRGDGYTF
TRBV7-9	few	TRBD1	TRBJ1-2	TGTGCCAGCAGCCTGGGACAGGGGATTAACTATGGCTACACCTTC	CASSLGQGINYGYTF
TRBV5-1	.	TRBD1	TRBJ1-2	TGCGCCAGCAGCTCGGATGTAGGGACAGGGGGCGATGGCTACACCTTC	CASSSDVGTGGDGYTF
TRBV30	.	.	TRBJ1-3	TGTGCCTGGAGGCCCAGAAGCTCTGGAAACACCATATATTTT	CAWRPRSSGNTIYF
TRBV5-6	few	.	TRBJ2-6	TGTGCCAGCAGCTTTGACAGACCCGGGGCCAACGTCCTGACTTTC	CASSFDRPGANVLTF
TRBV7-6	.	.	TRBJ2-5	TGTGCCAGCAGCTTAGGGCTCTTTGAAGAAGAGACCCAGTACTTC	CASSLGLFEEETQYF
TRBV24-1	once	.	TRBJ2-3	TGTGCCACCAGTGACGCGGGACAGAGACGCACAGATACGCAGTATTTT	CATSDAGQRRTDTQYF
TRBV11-1	.	.	TRBJ2-5	TGTGCCAGCAGCTTAGGGCTTGGAGGAGAAGAGACCCAGTACTTC	CASSLGLGGEETQYF
TRBV7-8	.	TRBD1	TRBJ1-5	TGTGCCAGCAGCTTAGAGGGACAGGGAAGCAATCAGCCCCAGCATTTT	CASSLEGQGSNQPQHF
TRBV7-2	.	TRBD1	TRBJ1-2	TGTGCCAGCAGCGCACAGGGGGCGGGTGGCTACACCTTC	CASSAQGAGGYTF
TRBV5-1	.	.	TRBJ1-6	TGCGCCAGCAGCCAGACCCCCGGGGGGTACCTTAATTCACCCCTCCACTTT	CASSQTPGGYLNSPLHF
TRBV6-5	.	.	TRBJ1-1	TGTGCCAGCAGGCTTCAGGTGAACACTGAAGCTTTCTTT	CASRLQVNTEAFF